This T cell receptor beta chain appears in the sequencing data of a study of identical twins. From germline, CDR1 is MNHNS and CDR2 SASEGT. The CDR3 has 15 amino acids. Trimming removed 1 base from V and 0 bases from J, with 8 bases in between. TCRdb analysed the 5' RACE reads with MiXCR anew, one entry per CDR3 protein. The sample records approximately 220,000 distinct CDR3 sequences, 6% to 8.5% being singletons. This clonotype came up many times. The same data also contributed to another study, on yellow fever vaccine responses in identical twins.

The genes are TRBV6-1 and TRBJ2-3; possible D gene TRBD1, 5 bases. Sequencing used CD8+ T cells sorted from blood. The clonotype was recovered from a woman under 30 in good health. The CDR3 here is CASSEEGASTDTQYF. Here the CDR3 DNA reads TGTGCCAGCAGTGAAGAAGGGGCTAGCACAGATACGCAGTATTTT.